This TCR beta chain derives from a study of blood T cell repertoires in COVID-19. V gave up 5 bases and J gave up 2 bases, with 11 bases separating them. CDR3 length equals 14 residues. Germline lookup yields CDR1 SGHDN and CDR2 FVKESK. Using immunoSEQ multiplex PCR, the repertoire was profiled, and TCRdb retains in-frame clones only, with some absent. This table holds 150,000 or so clones, more than 70% found once. The gene calls are TRBV14 and TRBJ2-3; the D gene is possibly TRBD2 (5 bases). The clonotype was recovered from a man aged 50 to 59 with acute or convalescent COVID-19. Sequencing was carried out using peripheral blood. The CDR3 nucleotides read TGTGCCAGCAGCGGGAGCTTTATCACAGATACGCAGTATTTT. Translation gives CASSGSFITDTQYF.